This TCR beta chain was captured by sequencing in a study of cytomegalovirus exposure and HLA in healthy donors. PCR was performed using 60 Vbeta and 13 Jbeta primers. Assay: immunoSEQ multiplex PCR; the TCRdb copy retains only in-frame clones and omits some. Of around 110,000 clones listed, 50% to 65% are singletons. V shed 7 bases and J shed 6 bases, with 12 bases lying between them. Germline V gene data show CDR1 as SEHNR and CDR2 as FQNEAQ (reference sequence). The CDR3 extends over 13 amino acids. Study-wide findings and caveats: Within an earlier analysis, most TCR beta V segments proved productive either about 87% or about 30% of the time.

For this clone: The antigen is not known.

Sequences were obtained from PBMCs. This clonotype was obtained from a woman in her thirties or forties in good health and CMV-seropositive. V and J are TRBV7-9 and TRBJ2-2; weak D call: TRBD2 (5 bases). The CDR3 bases are TGTGCCAGCATCCGAGCCGGGGCCGGGGAGCTGTTTTTT. This codes for CASIRAGAGELFF.